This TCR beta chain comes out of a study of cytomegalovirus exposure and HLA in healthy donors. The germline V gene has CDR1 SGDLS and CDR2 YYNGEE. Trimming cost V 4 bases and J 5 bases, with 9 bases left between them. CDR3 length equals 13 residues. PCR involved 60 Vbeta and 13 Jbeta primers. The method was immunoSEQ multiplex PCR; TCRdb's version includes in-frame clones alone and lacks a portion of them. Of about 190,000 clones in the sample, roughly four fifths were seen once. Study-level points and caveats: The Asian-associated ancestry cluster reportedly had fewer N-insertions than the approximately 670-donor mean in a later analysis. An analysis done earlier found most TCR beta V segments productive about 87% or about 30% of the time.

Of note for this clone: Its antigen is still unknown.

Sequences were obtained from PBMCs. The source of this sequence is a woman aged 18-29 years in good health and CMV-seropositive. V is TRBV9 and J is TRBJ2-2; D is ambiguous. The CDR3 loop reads CASSPVTTGELFF. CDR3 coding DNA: TGTGCCAGCAGCCCCGTAACTACCGGGGAGCTGTTTTTT.